Listed here is a single TCR beta chain. Its antigen is as yet unknown. Primers included in the PCR were 60 Vbeta and 13 Jbeta primers. Clones were sequenced by immunoSEQ multiplex PCR, and TCRdb holds only the in-frame ones, with some missing. The repertoire holds about 150,000 clones, with roughly 70% as singletons. Trimming at V came to 3 bases and at J to 0 bases, leaving 6 bases not matched to a gene. Per germline, CDR1 MNHEY and CDR2 SMNVEV (reference sequence). This CDR3 region has 16 residues. The record originates from a study of cytomegalovirus exposure and HLA in healthy donors. The study's findings and limits: Several of the most significant clusters appeared linked to common viral pathogens, based on a later analysis.

The chain employs TRBV27 and TRBJ2-7; 9 positions match TRBD1. This clonotype originated in a young man in good health and CMV-seronegative. Sample: PBMCs. CDR3 residues: CASSFNPTGGSYEQYF. DNA of the CDR3: TGTGCCAGCAGTTTCAACCCGACAGGGGGCTCCTACGAGCAGTACTTC.